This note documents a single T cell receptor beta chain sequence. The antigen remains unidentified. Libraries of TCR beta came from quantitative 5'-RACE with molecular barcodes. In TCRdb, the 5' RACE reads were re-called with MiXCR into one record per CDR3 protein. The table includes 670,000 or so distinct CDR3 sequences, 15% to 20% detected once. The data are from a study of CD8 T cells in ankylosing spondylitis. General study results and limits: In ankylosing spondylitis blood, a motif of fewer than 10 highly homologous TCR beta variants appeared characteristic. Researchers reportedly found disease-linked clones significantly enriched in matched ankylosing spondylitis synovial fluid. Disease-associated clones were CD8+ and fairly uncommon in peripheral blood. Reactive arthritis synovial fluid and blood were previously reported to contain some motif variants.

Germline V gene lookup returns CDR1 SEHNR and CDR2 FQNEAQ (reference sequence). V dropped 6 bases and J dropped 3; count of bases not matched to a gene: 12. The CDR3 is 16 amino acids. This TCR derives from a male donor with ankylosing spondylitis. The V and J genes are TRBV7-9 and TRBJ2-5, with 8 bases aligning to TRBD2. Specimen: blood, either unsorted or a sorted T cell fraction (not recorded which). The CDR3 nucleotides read TGTGCCAGCAGAAGTGTAGCGGGAAAGGGAAAAGAGACCCAGTACTTC. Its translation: CASRSVAGKGKETQYF.